The rows below give T cell receptor beta chains drawn from one sample of a study of T cells after posttransplantation cyclophosphamide. TCRdb's table, derived via immunoSEQ multiplex PCR, lists solely in-frame clones and lacks some. The repertoire holds 25,000 to 35,000 clones, with 85% to 90% as singletons. The specimen was PBMCs. These receptors all come from a woman aged 40-49 years with a blood cancer, CMV-positive, and with a related stem cell donor. CDR3s include the opening cysteine and the closing phenylalanine or tryptophan. D genes are given only for firm matches. Clone size is given for some rows only: seen once, a few or many times, or a class if the clone is expanded.

-,-,TRBV14,TRBJ1-2,TGTGCCAGCAGCCAAGATACCAGGGGCAGGGAAAGGGATGGCTACACCTTC,CASSQDTRGRERDGYTF
once,TRBD1,TRBV6-5,TRBJ1-5,TGTGCCAGCAGCCAAACAGGGGTTCAGCCCCAGCATTTT,CASSQTGVQPQHF
-,-,TRBV4-1,TRBJ1-5,TGCGCCAGCAGCCAAGATGCGACTCCGAGGGCCCAGCCCCAGCATTTT,CASSQDATPRAQPQHF
-,TRBD1,TRBV7-9,TRBJ2-2,TGTGCCAGCAGCAAGGGACAGGGTTACACCGGGGAGCTGTTTTTT,CASSKGQGYTGELFF
-,TRBD1,TRBV5-1,TRBJ1-5,TGCGCCAGCAGCCCGACAGGGAAGGGCAATCAGCCCCAGCATTTT,CASSPTGKGNQPQHF
-,TRBD2,TRBV13,TRBJ2-1,TGTGCCAGCAGCTACAGACTAGCGGGGATCAATGAGCAGTTCTTC,CASSYRLAGINEQFF
-,-,TRBV5-4,TRBJ1-2,TGTGCCAGCAGCTTGGAGAGACAGTTAGCTAACTATGGCTACACCTTC,CASSLERQLANYGYTF
-,TRBD2,TRBV5-4,TRBJ2-1,TGTGCCAGCAGCCTACTAGCGGGGCCTCCAGGGCAGTTCTTC,CASSLLAGPPGQFF
-,-,TRBV7-2,TRBJ1-1,TGTGCCAGCAGCCCCCAGGGGCAGACTGAAGCTTTCTTT,CASSPQGQTEAFF
few,TRBD1,TRBV5-1,TRBJ1-3,TGCGCCAGCAGCCAAGGGGTAGGGACAGGGGGTTCTACGACTGCTGGAAACACCATATATTTT,CASSQGVGTGGSTTAGNTIYF
-,-,TRBV11-3,TRBJ1-1,TGTGCCAGCAGCTTAGGGGGACTAGGGGTGGCGGACACTGAAGCTTTCTTT,CASSLGGLGVADTEAFF
-,-,TRBV28,TRBJ2-7,TGTGCCAGCAGTCCGCACAGCAACTACGAGCAGTACTTC,CASSPHSNYEQYF
few,TRBD1,TRBV19,TRBJ1-6,TGTGCCAGTAGTCGGCAGGGGGATTCACCCCTCCACTTT,CASSRQGDSPLHF
-,TRBD1,TRBV7-3,TRBJ2-6,TGTGCCAGCAGCCTGGACAGGGGGAGTGGGGCCAACGTCCTGACTTTC,CASSLDRGSGANVLTF
large,-,TRBV6-5,TRBJ1-1,TGTGCCAGCAGTTACTCCCCGGCGGGGCCAGCTTTCTTT,CASSYSPAGPAFF
-,-,TRBV7-9,TRBJ2-2,TGTGCCAGCAGCTTAGCGGGGGCGGGCAGAGTGAACACCGGGGAGCTGTTTTTT,CASSLAGAGRVNTGELFF
-,-,TRBV28,TRBJ2-2,TGTGCCGGTGGGTTGGAGCCAAGTAACACCGGGGAGCTGTTTTTT,CAGGLEPSNTGELFF
-,-,TRBV6-1,TRBJ2-2,TGTGCCAGCAGTCCTAGGTGGACCGGGGAGCTGTTTTTT,CASSPRWTGELFF
-,TRBD2,TRBV7-8,TRBJ2-1,TGTGCCAGCAGCTTCACCCTACTAGGGGCTAGCGGTGAGCAGTTCTTC,CASSFTLLGASGEQFF
once,-,TRBV7-8,TRBJ1-5,TGTGCCAGCAGCTTAAACATACTAGCGCGGCCCCAGCATTTT,CASSLNILARPQHF
-,-,TRBV7-6,TRBJ2-7,TGTGCCAGCAGCTTAGCCAAGGGGCTGGAGCAGTACTTC,CASSLAKGLEQYF
-,-,TRBV2,TRBJ1-5,TGTGCCAGCAGACCGGACAGTGCGAGCAATCAGCCCCAGCATTTT,CASRPDSASNQPQHF
-,-,TRBV19,TRBJ1-1,TGTGCCAGTCTTCCAACACCGCAGGCGAAGGTGAACACTGAAGCTTTCTTT,CASLPTPQAKVNTEAFF
once,TRBD1,TRBV4-2,TRBJ1-1,TGTGCCAGCAGAATATTGACAGGGGTGAACACTGAAGCTTTCTTT,CASRILTGVNTEAFF
-,-,TRBV11-3,TRBJ2-5,TGTGCCAGCAGCTCTCACAGGGAGACCCAGTACTTC,CASSSHRETQYF
-,TRBD1,TRBV5-6,TRBJ1-5,TGTGCCAGCAGCTACGGGACAGCCAATCAGCCCCAGCATTTT,CASSYGTANQPQHF
-,TRBD1,TRBV19,TRBJ1-6,TGTGCCACTCGGGACAGGGGGAACTCACCCCTCCACTTT,CATRDRGNSPLHF
-,TRBD1,TRBV5-1,TRBJ1-2,TGCGCCAGCAGCTGGGGGACAGGTCCCTATGGCTACACCTTC,CASSWGTGPYGYTF
-,-,TRBV15,TRBJ2-1,TGTGCCACCAGCAGAGATCAGGGGACAAAGCAGTTCTTC,CATSRDQGTKQFF
-,-,TRBV19,TRBJ2-1,TGTGCCAGTAGCACCGAGTACAATGAGCAGTTCTTC,CASSTEYNEQFF
few,TRBD1,TRBV6-1,TRBJ1-1,TGTGCCAGCAGTCTTGGACAGGTGAACACTGAAGCTTTCTTT,CASSLGQVNTEAFF
-,-,TRBV28,TRBJ2-7,TGTGCCAGCAGCTCCCGTGAGAGCTCCTACGAGCAGTACTTC,CASSSRESSYEQYF
-,-,TRBV14,TRBJ2-7,TGTGCCAGCAGCCAAGCAGGCATATCCTACGAGCAGTACTTC,CASSQAGISYEQYF
-,-,TRBV11-2,TRBJ2-5,TGTGCCAGCAGCTTAGATCGGGAGACCCAGTACTTC,CASSLDRETQYF
-,-,TRBV4-2,TRBJ1-1,TGTGCCAGCAGCCCATGGGGGAGGGAAGGCTGGGACACTGAAGCTTTCTTT,CASSPWGREGWDTEAFF
-,TRBD1,TRBV9,TRBJ1-3,TGTGCCAGCAGCGAGGAGACAGGGGGAAACACCATATATTTT,CASSEETGGNTIYF
-,-,TRBV7-2,TRBJ2-2,TGTGCCAGCAGCTTAGCTTCGCGGTCTGGCACCGGGGAGCTGTTTTTT,CASSLASRSGTGELFF
-,TRBD1,TRBV4-1,TRBJ1-2,TGCGCCAGCAGCCCCTCCTTTTCAGGGGGCGGCTATGGCTACACCTTC,CASSPSFSGGGYGYTF
-,TRBD2,TRBV4-3,TRBJ2-3,TGCGCCAGCAGCCAAAGCAGGGAGGGCCTGGGTACGCAGTATTTT,CASSQSREGLGTQYF
once,TRBD2,TRBV2,TRBJ2-5,TGTGCCAGCAGTCGGACTAGCGGGGGCGGAAAGACCCAGTACTTC,CASSRTSGGGKTQYF
once,-,TRBV19,TRBJ2-7,TGTGCCAGTAGTAAAACGGGATTCCAGACCTACGAGCAGTACTTC,CASSKTGFQTYEQYF
-,TRBD2,TRBV7-8,TRBJ2-5,TGTGCCAGCAGCGCCCGACTAGCGGGGGATTTGGAGACCCAGTACTTC,CASSARLAGDLETQYF
-,TRBD1,TRBV7-2,TRBJ1-5,TGTGCCAGCAGCTTAGACAGGGGGGGCAATCAGCCCCAGCATTTT,CASSLDRGGNQPQHF
-,-,TRBV7-9,TRBJ2-1,TGTGCCAGCAGCTTACCAGGGGCGTACAATGAGCAGTTCTTC,CASSLPGAYNEQFF
-,TRBD1,TRBV25-1,TRBJ2-1,TGTGCCAGCAGGCAACAGGGGGCCTTCTACAATGAGCAGTTCTTC,CASRQQGAFYNEQFF
-,-,TRBV5-8,TRBJ2-2,TGTGCCAGCAAGCTTGTGAGACTTCCACCCGGGGAGCTGTTTTTT,CASKLVRLPPGELFF
-,TRBD1,TRBV11-3,TRBJ2-3,TGTGCCAGCAGCTCGGGACAGGGGGGGACAGATACGCAGTATTTT,CASSSGQGGTDTQYF
once,-,TRBV19,TRBJ1-1,TGTGCCACCATTACAGGGCGGAACACTGAAGCTTTCTTT,CATITGRNTEAFF
once,TRBD1,TRBV7-8,TRBJ1-1,TGTGCCAGCAGCACGTGGGACAGTTGGACTGAAGCTTTCTTT,CASSTWDSWTEAFF
-,-,TRBV9,TRBJ1-1,TGTGCCAGCAGCGAGTCAGGGAGGTGGGACACTGAAGCTTTCTTT,CASSESGRWDTEAFF